This passage covers 20 T cell receptor beta chains from one sample sequenced in a study of T cell responses to AZD1222 COVID-19 vaccine (dated by TCRdb to about 2021). The time point label, read with the paper, signifies: baseline before first vaccination. The method behind the library was the immunoSEQ multiplex PCR assay. TCRdb took over this immuneACCESS table, retaining in-frame rearrangements with V and J assigned. Such tables are incomplete; in checked studies, under half of the missing clones stem from an unresolved V gene, and the remainder is unexplained. The sample table shows about 120,000 clones, and about 90% are seen once. The ten largest clones capture 6.5% to 8.5% of the sample. Sequencing used peripheral blood, obtained on day 0 of AZD1222 vaccination. The receptors come from an adult in good health.

The chain carries TRBV12-3 or TRBV12-4 and TRBJ1-2, with D hard to call. V lost 2 bases and J lost 4, with 8 bases in between. This CDR3 is 13 amino acids long. This CDR3 is CASSLSDRYGYTF. CDR3 nucleotides: TGTGCCAGCAGTTTATCCGACCGCTATGGCTACACCTTC.

This chain connects TRBV15 to TRBJ1-4; 10 positions match TRBD1. Losses at the gene ends were 0 bases for V and 8 bases for J; bases not matched to a gene: 9. The CDR3 is 17 amino acids. The V gene's germline CDR1 is LNHNV and CDR2 YYDKDF (reference sequence). Here the CDR3 reads CATSRDRGGTGAEKLFF. The CDR3 nucleotides read TGTGCCACCAGCAGAGATAGGGGCGGGACAGGGGCAGAAAAACTGTTTTTT.

As to this clone: Other DNA sequences in the same sample also yield this CDR3. The chain uses TRBV3-1 (or the pseudogene TRBV3-2) and TRBJ2-7; 10 positions match TRBD2. The CDR3 covers 16 residues. Trimming cost V 0 bases and J 2 bases; bases outside gene matches: 4. The germline V gene encodes CDR1 LGHDT and CDR2 YNNKEL (reference sequence). CDR3 loop: CASSQERLAGAYEQYF. The CDR3 coding sequence is TGTGCCAGCAGCCAAGAGCGGCTAGCGGGGGCCTACGAGCAGTACTTC.

V gene TRBV5-8 combines with J gene TRBJ2-7; TRBD1 matches at 7 bases. Germline V CDR1 and CDR2: SGHTS, YDEGEE. The trim removed 3 bases at V and 5 bases at J, leaving 8 bases unmatched. This CDR3 is 14 amino acids long. CDR3 coding DNA: TGTGCCAGCAGCTGGGGACAGAGTAGACACGAGCAGTACTTC. Translated, it gives CASSWGQSRHEQYF.

The chain has TRBV9 and TRBJ2-7, with D hard to call. V lost 0 bases, J lost 5 bases, and 9 bases lay in between. The CDR3 loop spans 13 amino acids. CDR1 and CDR2 (germline): SGDLS, YYNGEE. CDR3 in DNA: TGTGCCAGCAGCGTAGCCCCGGCGAACGAGCAGTACTTC. Amino acid sequence: CASSVAPANEQYF.

The chain employs TRBV7-8 and TRBJ2-7, with a possible D match to TRBD2 (5 bases). The V and J ends lost 5 bases and 2 bases respectively, with 13 bases between them. The CDR3 length is 14 residues. The germline gives CDR1 SGHVS, CDR2 FQNEAQ. CDR3 residues: CASSPRRGPYEQYF. CDR3 nucleotides: TGTGCCAGCAGCCCGCGACGGGGTCCCTACGAGCAGTACTTC.

The CDR3: CASSGSGRAGFLRSPLHF. The DNA of the CDR3 is TGTGCCAGCAGCGGTTCCGGGAGGGCCGGTTTCCTACGCTCACCCCTCCACTTT. This chain connects TRBV7-9 to TRBJ1-6, with D uncertain. V lost 5 bases to trimming and J lost 10 bases, with 27 bases between them. CDR3 length equals 18 residues. The germline CDR1 and CDR2 sequences are SEHNR and FQNEAQ (reference sequence).

The chain links TRBV11-3 to TRBJ2-6; D is ambiguous. CDR3 size: 14 residues. CDR1 and CDR2 from the germline V gene are SGHNT and YENEEA. The V end lost 2 bases, the J end lost 0 bases, and 2 bases lay between the germline ends. CDR3 nucleotide sequence: TGTGCCAGCAGCTTACGCTCTGGGGCCAACGTCCTGACTTTC. It specifies CASSLRSGANVLTF.

The chain joins TRBV7-2 to TRBJ1-2; 9 bases are a match to TRBD1. V lost 5 bases and J lost 6; bases outside the gene matches: 4. Per germline, CDR1 SGHTA and CDR2 FQGNSA. The CDR3 loop spans 13 amino acids. The CDR3 DNA reads as TGTGCCAGCAGCCCCCGGGACAGGGATGGCTACACCTTC. It yields the protein CASSPRDRDGYTF.

This rearrangement joins TRBV6-6 to TRBJ2-7; perhaps TRBD2 as D (6 bases). The CDR3 is made up of 15 amino acids. CDR1 MNHNY and CDR2 SVGAGI come from the germline V gene (reference sequence). V lost 6 bases, J lost 1 base, and 16 bases lay in between. This CDR3 reads CASSPSGGASYEQYF. The CDR3 nucleotides are TGTGCCAGCAGCCCATCTGGAGGGGCATCCTACGAGCAGTACTTC.

The chain has TRBV12-5 and TRBJ2-1, with D possibly called TRBD1 or TRBD2 (5 bases each). The V gene's germline CDR1 is LGHNT and CDR2 FRNRAP. This CDR3 has 16 amino acids. Trimming removed 7 bases from V and 4 bases from J, with 20 bases in between. CDR3 residues: CASARGDSLTYNEQFF. CDR3 DNA sequence: TGTGCTAGTGCTCGGGGCGACAGTTTGACTTACAATGAGCAGTTCTTC. The entire variable domain, with the rest obtained from reference TRBV12-5 and TRBJ2-1, is as follows: DARVTQTPRHKVTEMGQEVTMRCQPILGHNTVFWYRQTMMQGLELLAYFRNRAPLDDSGMPKDRFSAEMPDATLATLKIQPSEPRDSAVYFCASARGDSLTYNEQFFGPGTRLTVL.

Ten or more counts support this clone. This chain links TRBV2 with TRBJ1-2; no clear D. The CDR3 is 12 amino acids. Germline CDR1 reads SNHLY; CDR2 reads FYNNEI. Trimming pared 7 bases from V and 6 bases from J, leaving 12 bases between. The CDR3 sequence is CASTETRHGYTF. CDR3 DNA sequence: TGTGCCAGCACCGAGACACGGCATGGCTACACCTTC.

V gene TRBV2 combines with J gene TRBJ2-5; D gene ambiguous. Germline V gives CDR1 SNHLY, CDR2 FYNNEI. The CDR3 consists of 12 residues. V was cut by 10 bases and J by 5 bases, with 14 bases left in between. This chain's CDR3 is CATTVSEETQYF. The CDR3 nucleotides are TGTGCCACCACAGTCTCGGAGGAGACCCAGTACTTC.

The rearrangement links TRBV10-1 to TRBJ2-5, with unresolved D. This CDR3 comprises 13 residues. V lost 5 bases and J lost 6, with 13 bases in between. Germline V lookup: CDR1 WNHNN, CDR2 SYGVQD (reference sequence). In DNA form, the CDR3 reads TGCGCCAGCAGTACAGACATTGGGCAGACCCAGTACTTC. Translating gives CASSTDIGQTQYF.

This clone was recorded only once. The gene calls are TRBV30 and TRBJ1-2, with D uncertain. V dropped 2 bases and J dropped 4 bases, with 8 bases sitting between them. Germline V gives CDR1 GTSNPN, CDR2 SVGIG (reference sequence). The CDR3 is made up of 12 amino acids. The chain's CDR3 is CAWSIRFYGYTF. DNA of the CDR3: TGTGCCTGGAGTATACGGTTCTATGGCTACACCTTC.

The table lists this clone with a count of one. This chain joins TRBV3-1 (or the pseudogene TRBV3-2) and TRBJ2-3; D is ambiguous. CDR3 length: 11 residues. From germline, CDR1 is LGHDT and CDR2 YNNKEL (reference sequence). V dropped 3 bases and J dropped 9 bases, with 7 bases sitting between them. CDR3 sequence reads: CASSQQGTQYF. CDR3 nucleotides: TGTGCCAGCAGCCAGCAAGGAACGCAGTATTTT.

V is TRBV29-1 and J is TRBJ1-3; tentative D call: TRBD1 (5 bases). The V end was cut by 3 bases, the J end by 4 bases, with 13 bases between. The CDR3 is 14 residues long. Germline V gene sequence: CDR1 SQVTM, CDR2 ANQGSEA. The CDR3 loop reads CSVEIRGDGNTIYF. The DNA for the CDR3 is TGCAGCGTTGAGATACGGGGGGACGGAAACACCATATATTTT.

The chain uses TRBV27 and TRBJ1-2, with 7 bases identical to TRBD1. V lost 2 bases, J lost 0 bases, and 6 bases stayed unmatched. The CDR3 extends over 16 amino acids. Germline CDR1 reads MNHEY; CDR2 reads SMNVEV (reference sequence). CDR3 bases: TGTGCCAGCAGTTTAGCGGGGACAGTATCTAACTATGGCTACACCTTC. It yields the protein CASSLAGTVSNYGYTF.

The gene calls are TRBV29-1 and TRBJ2-7; 8 positions agree with TRBD2. In germline, CDR1 is SQVTM, CDR2 ANQGSEA. V shed 6 bases, J shed 5 bases, and the junction held 6 bases outside the gene matches. The length of the CDR3 is 12 residues. The CDR3 region is CSVAGGDNEQYF. The CDR3 DNA follows: TGCAGCGTGGCGGGGGGAGATAACGAGCAGTACTTC.

This clone came up once. The chain carries TRBV6-1 and TRBJ2-7, with TRBD1 matching 7 bases. The CDR3 sequence is 15 residues long. V trimming: 2 bases; J trimming: 2 bases; junction bases outside the gene matches: 6. Germline values: CDR1 MNHNS, CDR2 SASEGT. CDR3 sequence reads: CASSEFGTVAYEQYF. Written as DNA, the CDR3 is TGTGCCAGCAGTGAATTTGGGACAGTCGCCTACGAGCAGTACTTC.